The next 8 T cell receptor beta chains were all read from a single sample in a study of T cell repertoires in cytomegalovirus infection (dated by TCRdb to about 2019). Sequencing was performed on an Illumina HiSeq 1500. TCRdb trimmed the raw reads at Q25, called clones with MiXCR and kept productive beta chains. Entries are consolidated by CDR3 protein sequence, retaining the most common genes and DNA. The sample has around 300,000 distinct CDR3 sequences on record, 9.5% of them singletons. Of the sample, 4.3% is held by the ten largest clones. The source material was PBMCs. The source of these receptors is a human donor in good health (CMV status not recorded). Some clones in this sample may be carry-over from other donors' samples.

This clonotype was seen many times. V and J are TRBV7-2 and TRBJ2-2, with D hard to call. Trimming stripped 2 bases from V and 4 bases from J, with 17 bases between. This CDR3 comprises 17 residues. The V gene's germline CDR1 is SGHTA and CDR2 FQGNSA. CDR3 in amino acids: CASSLFGLISGTGELFF. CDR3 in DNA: TGTGCCAGCAGCTTATTTGGCCTTATATCTGGCACCGGGGAGCTGTTTTTT.

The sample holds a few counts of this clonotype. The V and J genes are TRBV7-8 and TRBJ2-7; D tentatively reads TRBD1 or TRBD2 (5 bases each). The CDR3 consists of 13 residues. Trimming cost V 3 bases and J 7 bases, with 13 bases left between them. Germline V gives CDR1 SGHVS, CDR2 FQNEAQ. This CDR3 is CASSLGPRYEQYF. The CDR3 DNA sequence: TGTGCCAGCAGCTTGGGACCCCGGTATGAGCAGTACTTC.

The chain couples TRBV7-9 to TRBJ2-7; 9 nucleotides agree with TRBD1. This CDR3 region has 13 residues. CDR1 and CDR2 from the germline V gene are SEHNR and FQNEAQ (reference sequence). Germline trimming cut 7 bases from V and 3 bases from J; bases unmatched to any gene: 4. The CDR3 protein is CASIRDRDYEQYF. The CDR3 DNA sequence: TGTGCCAGCATCCGGGACAGGGACTACGAGCAGTACTTC.

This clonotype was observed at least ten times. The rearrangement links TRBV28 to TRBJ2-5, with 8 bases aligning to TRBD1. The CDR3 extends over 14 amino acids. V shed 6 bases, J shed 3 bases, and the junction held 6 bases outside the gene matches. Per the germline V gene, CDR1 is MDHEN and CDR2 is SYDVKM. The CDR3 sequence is CASRRTGWEETQYF. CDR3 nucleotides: TGTGCCAGCAGAAGGACAGGGTGGGAAGAGACCCAGTACTTC.

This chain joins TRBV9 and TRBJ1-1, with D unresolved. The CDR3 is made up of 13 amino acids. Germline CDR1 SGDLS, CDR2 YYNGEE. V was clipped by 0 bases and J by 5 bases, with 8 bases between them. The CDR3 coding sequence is TGTGCCAGCAGCGTAGTACGGAGTACTGAAGCTTTCTTT. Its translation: CASSVVRSTEAFF.

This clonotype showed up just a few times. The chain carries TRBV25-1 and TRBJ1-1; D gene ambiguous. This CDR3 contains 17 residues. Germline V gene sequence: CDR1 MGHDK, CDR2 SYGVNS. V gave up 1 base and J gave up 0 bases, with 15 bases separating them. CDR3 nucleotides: TGTGCCAGCAGTGAATTGGGCCGCCCCGGGTTGAACACTGAAGCTTTCTTT. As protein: CASSELGRPGLNTEAFF.

The chain's CDR3 is CASTETGFTGELFF. DNA for the CDR3: TGTGCCAGCACCGAGACAGGGTTTACCGGGGAGCTGTTTTTT. The chain recombines TRBV5-6 with TRBJ2-2; 7 bases are a match to TRBD1. There are 14 residues in the CDR3. Germline V gene sequence: CDR1 SGHDT, CDR2 YYEEEE. Trimming at V came to 6 bases and at J to 5 bases, leaving 7 bases not matched to a gene.

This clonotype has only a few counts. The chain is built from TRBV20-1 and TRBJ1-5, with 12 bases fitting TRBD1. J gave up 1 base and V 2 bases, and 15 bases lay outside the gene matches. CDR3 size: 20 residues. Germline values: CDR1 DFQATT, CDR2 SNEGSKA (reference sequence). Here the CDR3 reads CSARLPGQGAFRESNQPQHF. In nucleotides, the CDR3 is TGCAGTGCTAGACTCCCGGGACAGGGGGCATTTCGGGAGAGCAATCAGCCCCAGCATTTT.